This T cell receptor (beta chain) comes out of a study of shared clonotypes between healthy human individuals. Profiled with immunoSEQ multiplex PCR; TCRdb holds only in-frame clones, not every one. Of approximately 1.5 million clones in the sample, around 98.5% were seen once. From germline, CDR1 is SGHAT and CDR2 FQNNGV. The CDR3 loop spans 15 amino acids. J lost 11 bases, V lost 7 bases, and 18 bases had no gene match. This clone was seen just once. The TCR was taken from a man aged 25-45 years in good health. The chain carries TRBV11-2 and TRBJ2-3; TRBD2 matches at 7 bases. Material for sequencing was naive CD4+ T cells sorted from blood. Subset in this sample: CD45RA+ positively selected. CDR3 protein: CASTTVPGLGLMQYF. CDR3 bases: TGTGCCAGCACCACCGTCCCCGGACTAGGCTTGATGCAGTATTTT.